This TCR beta chain was documented in a study of T cells expressing NK-cell markers. Study-level background: Seropositivity for HCMV was found in seven of the eight sequenced donors, with one seronegative. Study observations and caveats: Five or six of the donors carried dominant NKG2C+ clonotypes that took up 1.0-7.0% of their CD8+ T cells.

For each CDR3 protein, TCRdb gives one entry from its re-call of the 5' RACE reads, without DNA. The sample table sets out some 460,000 distinct CDR3 sequences. For this clonotype: What it recognizes is unknown.

CDR3 size: 12 residues. The V gene's germline CDR1 is KGHSH and CDR2 LQKENI. This TCR was recovered from a woman in her fifties or sixties in good health. V usage is TRBV18 and J usage is TRBJ2-1. The material sequenced was blood T cells: a sorted CD56 or NKG2C T cell subset, CD4+ or CD8+ T cells, or bulk PBMC T cells (not recorded which). The CDR3 region is CASSLVGEEQFF.